This TCR beta chain comes out of a study of blood T cell repertoires in COVID-19. This CDR3 region has 15 residues. J gave up 8 bases and V 3 bases, and 9 bases lay outside the gene matches. Per germline, CDR1 SGHNT and CDR2 YYREEE (reference sequence). Using immunoSEQ multiplex PCR, the repertoire was profiled, and TCRdb retains in-frame clones only, with some absent. The sample shows some 240,000 clones, approximately 82% of them seen only once. The V and J genes are TRBV5-4 and TRBJ2-1; TRBD1 matches at 9 bases. Sequenced sample: peripheral blood. This clonotype was sampled from a woman in her forties who had recovered from COVID-19. The CDR3 DNA is TGTGCCAGCAGCTCGCCGGGACAGGGCTTCGATGAGCAGTTCTTC. It yields the protein CASSSPGQGFDEQFF.